The 19 T cell receptor beta chains below come from one sample, sequenced in a study of T cell responses to AZD1222 COVID-19 vaccine. Only in-frame clones appear in the TCRdb table, and some are missing; sequencing was by immunoSEQ multiplex PCR. Here the sample spans 80,000 or so clones, 70% to 90% being singletons. Sample: peripheral blood, taken on day 0 of AZD1222 vaccination. These receptors all come from an adult in good health.

The rearrangement joins TRBV27 to TRBJ1-1, with D perhaps TRBD1 (6 bases). Germline-derived CDR1 and CDR2 are MNHEY and SMNVEV (reference sequence). This CDR3 spans 15 amino acids. V was pared by 2 bases and J by 6 bases, with 16 bases between. CDR3 in DNA: TGTGCCAGCAGTTTAAAGGGGGGACTTGGGGCTGAAGCTTTCTTT. This gives the protein CASSLKGGLGAEAFF.

The genes are TRBV6-6 and TRBJ1-2; D may be TRBD1 (6 bases). The CDR3 covers 15 residues. V lost 10 bases and J lost 3, with 21 bases in between. The germline gives CDR1 MNHNY, CDR2 SVGAGI (reference sequence). This chain's CDR3 is CANNNGGPPYYGYTF. In nucleotides, the CDR3 is TGTGCCAATAACAATGGGGGGCCCCCCTACTATGGCTACACCTTC.

The count of this clone is one. The J gene is TRBJ1-3, the V gene TRBV9; D gene unclear. Germline V gene sequence: CDR1 SGDLS, CDR2 YYNGEE. The CDR3 runs 11 residues. Trimming cost V 3 bases and J 8 bases, with 6 bases left between them. The CDR3 DNA sequence: TGTGCCAGCAGCGCCCGGGACACCATATATTTT. Its protein product is CASSARDTIYF.

This clone was seen only once. The rearrangement joins TRBV29-1 to TRBJ2-3; D is perhaps TRBD1 (6 bases). V was clipped by 8 bases and J by 7 bases, with 19 bases between them. Germline assignment: CDR1 SQVTM and CDR2 ANQGSEA. The CDR3 has 13 residues. CDR3 nucleotides: TGCAGCCCTGGGACACTACTCGGGAATACGCAGTATTTT. It encodes CSPGTLLGNTQYF.

CDR3 sequence: CASSQEDRGPNTGELFF. The CDR3 nucleotides are TGTGCCAGCAGCCAAGAGGATCGCGGACCGAACACCGGGGAGCTGTTTTTT. J is TRBJ2-2 and V is TRBV3-1 (or the pseudogene TRBV3-2); no firm D call. The ends were cut back, 0 bases at V and 0 bases at J, with 11 bases in the middle. Germline values: CDR1 LGHDT, CDR2 YNNKEL (reference sequence). The CDR3 length is 17 residues.

This clone was observed once. This chain links TRBV6-5 with TRBJ2-7; D may be TRBD2 (5 bases). Between the trimmed V and J ends, which lost 10 bases and 1 base, there was a span of 17 bases. The CDR3 length is 14 residues. The V gene's germline CDR1 is MNHEY and CDR2 SVGAGI. The CDR3 reads CATALAPLSYEQYF. CDR3 sequence (DNA): TGTGCCACCGCCCTAGCCCCCTTATCCTACGAGCAGTACTTC.

The V call is TRBV11-2, the J call TRBJ2-7; weak D call: TRBD2 (5 bases). Germline loops: CDR1 SGHAT, CDR2 FQNNGV. This CDR3 has 16 amino acids. The germline V and J ends were trimmed by 1 base and 2 bases, with 15 bases remaining between them. As DNA, the CDR3 is TGTGCCAGCAGCTTAGTTGGTCTAGCAGTGGCCTACGAGCAGTACTTC. It translates to CASSLVGLAVAYEQYF.

The chain recombines TRBV7-9 with TRBJ2-7; TRBD2 might be the D (6 bases). The CDR3 covers 15 residues. Trimming pared 5 bases from V and 7 bases from J, leaving 21 bases between. CDR1 is SEHNR and CDR2 is FQNEAQ in the germline V gene (reference sequence). CDR3: CASSTHGTGLREQYF. Here the CDR3 DNA reads TGTGCCAGCAGCACCCACGGGACGGGACTTCGGGAGCAGTACTTC.

This clone was observed a few times. The chain is built from TRBV18 and TRBJ2-1; tentative D call: TRBD2 (6 bases). The V gene's germline CDR1 is KGHSH and CDR2 LQKENI. V was trimmed by 0 bases and J by 3 bases, leaving 12 bases between them. This CDR3 region has 16 residues. CDR3 region: CASSPPALAHYNEQFF. CDR3 in DNA: TGTGCCAGCTCACCACCGGCCCTAGCGCACTACAATGAGCAGTTCTTC.

The chain recombines TRBV27 with TRBJ1-3; perhaps TRBD1 as D (5 bases). The germline V gene has CDR1 MNHEY and CDR2 SMNVEV (reference sequence). The V end lost 6 bases, the J end lost 0 bases, and 12 bases lay between the germline ends. The CDR3 loop spans 15 amino acids. CDR3 amino acids: CASSLQGSSGNTIYF. In nucleotides, the CDR3 is TGTGCCAGCAGCCTCCAGGGAAGCTCTGGAAACACCATATATTTT.

There are many counts of this clone. This specimen includes other DNA sequences encoding the same CDR3. V and J are TRBV6-5 and TRBJ2-7; 8 bases are shared with TRBD1. Germline V gene sequence: CDR1 MNHEY, CDR2 SVGAGI. This CDR3 has 13 residues. Trimming took 2 bases from V and 5 from J; bases not matched to a gene: 2. As DNA, the CDR3 is TGTGCCAGCAGTTACGACAGGGGCCACGAGCAGTACTTC. Its translation: CASSYDRGHEQYF.

The chain links TRBV24-1 to TRBJ2-3; TRBD2 is a possible D gene (5 bases). Germline V CDR1 and CDR2: KGHDR, SFDVKD. The CDR3 is 14 residues long. V was cut by 2 bases and J by 5 bases, with 10 bases left in between. This CDR3 reads CATSDWEPEDTQYF. CDR3 coding DNA: TGTGCCACCAGTGATTGGGAGCCAGAAGATACGCAGTATTTT.

The rearrangement uses TRBV28 and TRBJ2-1, with TRBD2 matching over 8 bases. CDR3 length equals 13 residues. CDR1 and CDR2 from the germline V gene are MDHEN and SYDVKM. J was trimmed by 15 bases and V by 6 bases; bases with no gene match: 13. The CDR3 protein is CASRPKLAGLPFF. DNA for the CDR3: TGTGCCAGCAGACCCAAGCTAGCGGGCCTGCCGTTCTTC.

This chain connects TRBV19 to TRBJ2-5, with a tentative D call TRBD1 (6 bases). The CDR3 totals 14 residues. CDR1 is LNHDA and CDR2 is SQIVND in the germline V gene (reference sequence). V lost 4 bases, J lost 2 bases, and 11 bases lay in between. CDR3 sequence reads: CASSSRQVQETQYF. In DNA form, the CDR3 reads TGTGCCAGTAGTAGCCGACAGGTACAAGAGACCCAGTACTTC.

The table lists this clone with a few counts. The chain couples TRBV6-5 to TRBJ1-2, with TRBD1 as a possible D gene (6 bases). The V end lost 6 bases, the J end lost 8 bases, and 10 bases lay between the germline ends. The CDR3 is 11 residues long. Germline CDR1 is MNHEY and CDR2 is SVGAGI. The CDR3 nucleotides are TGTGCCAGCAGGCAACAGGGCGGCTACACCTTC. It encodes CASRQQGGYTF.

CDR3 nucleotides: TGTGCCTGGGCGGGAAACACCATATATTTT. Translated, it gives CAWAGNTIYF. V and J are TRBV30 and TRBJ1-3; D is ambiguous. Deletions cut 5 bases from V and 4 bases from J, with 3 bases between. The CDR3 consists of 10 residues. Looked up from germline, CDR1 is GTSNPN and CDR2 is SVGIG (reference sequence).

CDR3 residues: CASSLTGGYYGYTF. CDR3 sequence (DNA): TGTGCCAGCAGCTTGACAGGGGGCTACTATGGCTACACCTTC. The rearrangement joins TRBV5-6 to TRBJ1-2; 9 bases are a match to TRBD1. V lost 1 base and J lost 3; bases outside the gene matches: 1. The CDR3 has 14 amino acids. The germline V gene encodes CDR1 SGHDT and CDR2 YYEEEE.

The genes are TRBV19 and TRBJ1-1; D unclear. Germline CDR1 reads LNHDA; CDR2 reads SQIVND (reference sequence). The CDR3 is 13 amino acids. The V end was cut by 3 bases, the J end by 1 base, with 6 bases between. The CDR3 sequence: CASSINQNTEAFF. CDR3 bases: TGTGCCAGTAGTATTAACCAGAACACTGAAGCTTTCTTT.

The chain is built from TRBV7-6 and TRBJ1-4, with D perhaps matching TRBD1 (5 bases). Per the germline V gene, CDR1 is SGHVS and CDR2 is FNYEAQ. This CDR3 has 16 residues. V was shortened by 1 base and J by 8 bases, with 17 bases between the two germline ends. The CDR3, as DNA: TGTGCCAGCAGCTTAGTGGGATCAGGGTTGTCGGAAAAACTGTTTTTT. It is translated as CASSLVGSGLSEKLFF.